This T cell receptor beta chain stems from a study of high-grade serous ovarian cancer treatment subgroups. Findings of the study overall: Higher neoantigen levels went with greater TCR clonal relatedness. The analyses considered CDR3 and ignored CDR1 and CDR2.

Tumor tissue was taken before any definitive surgery or chemotherapy was given. The J segment lost 4 bases and the V segment lost 4 bases, leaving 5 bases of the junction unmatched. The CDR3 length is 14 residues. CDR1 and CDR2 from the germline V gene are SEHNR and FQNEAQ (reference sequence). In regard to this clone: Its matching antigen is unknown.

Sequenced by immunoSEQ multiplex PCR; TCRdb stores in-frame clones only, minus some. This sample has about 12,000 clones, with just over 85% found just once. The clonotype was recovered from a human donor with high-grade serous ovarian cancer. Sequenced: tumor tissue. The chain recombines TRBV7-9 with TRBJ2-5, with TRBD1 matching over 8 bases. CDR3 nucleotide sequence: TGTGCCAGCAGCTCCCAGGGGGCACGAGAGACCCAGTACTTC. Its translation is CASSSQGARETQYF.